Below, 14 T cell receptor beta chains from the same sample are listed, as sequenced in a study of human T cells and chemical hapten exposure. Time point of the sample: pre-sensitization, week 0. Treatment given: therapeutic diphenylcyclopropenone sensitization with weekly scalp DPC. TCRdb redid the calling of the RACE reads with MiXCR, one entry per CDR3 protein. The table records under 300,000 distinct CDR3 sequences, approximately 8% of them present only once. This material consisted of whole blood, taken in connection with sensitization to the hapten diphenylcyclopropenone (DPC). The receptors derive from a man aged 18 to 30 with alopecia areata. Some clones in this sample may be carry-over from other donors' samples.

The chain joins TRBV5-6 to TRBJ1-4; D is ambiguous. The length of the CDR3 is 13 residues. The germline V gene encodes CDR1 SGHDT and CDR2 YYEEEE. V lost 4 bases, J lost 8 bases, and 12 bases lay in between. The CDR3 is CASSPYLKEKLFF. The CDR3 DNA is TGTGCCAGCAGCCCCTACCTGAAGGAAAAACTGTTTTTT.

The chain employs TRBV7-8 and TRBJ2-5, with TRBD1 as a possible D gene (6 bases). The V end was cut by 7 bases, the J end by 1 base, with 13 bases between. The CDR3 is made up of 14 amino acids. Looked up from germline, CDR1 is SGHVS and CDR2 is FQNEAQ. As DNA, the CDR3 is TGTGCCAGCATTCAGATACAGGGCCAAGAGACCCAGTACTTC. Translated: CASIQIQGQETQYF.

This clonotype was counted many times. The gene calls are TRBV4-1 and TRBJ2-7; perhaps D is TRBD1 or TRBD2 (5 bases each). The CDR3 consists of 13 residues. Between the trimmed V and J ends, which lost 0 bases and 3 bases, there was a span of 6 bases. Per the germline V gene, CDR1 is MGHRA and CDR2 is YSYEKL. The CDR3 here is CASSQERGYEQYF. CDR3 sequence (DNA): TGCGCCAGCAGCCAAGAGAGGGGCTACGAGCAGTACTTC.

This clonotype turned up a few times. The junction shows a germline mismatch at one end, possibly a read error. The J gene is TRBJ2-4, the V gene TRBV6-6, with D hard to call. This CDR3 is built from 15 residues. In germline, CDR1 is MNHNY, CDR2 SVGAGI (reference sequence). CDR3 nucleotide sequence: TGCGCCAGCAACCACGTGGGGATCGCCAAAAACATTCAGTACTTC. Its protein is CASNHVGIAKNIQYF.

This clonotype appeared a few times. The chain employs TRBV28 and TRBJ1-2; the D gene is possibly TRBD1 (6 bases). CDR3 size: 16 residues. Looked up from germline, CDR1 is MDHEN and CDR2 is SYDVKM. V was trimmed by 4 bases and J by 5 bases, leaving 20 bases between them. The CDR3 DNA is TGTGCCAGCAGTTCCCTCTCGCTTCAGGGGCCTTATGGCTACACCTTC. It yields the protein CASSSLSLQGPYGYTF.

The chain has TRBV27 and TRBJ2-3; TRBD2 matches at 9 bases. The CDR3 is made up of 16 amino acids. With V trimmed by 4 bases and J by 2 bases, 7 bases remained unmatched. The germline V gene encodes CDR1 MNHEY and CDR2 SMNVEV (reference sequence). CDR3 amino acids: CASSSRLAAYTDTQYF. The CDR3 region has the DNA TGTGCCAGCAGTTCCCGACTAGCGGCTTACACAGATACGCAGTATTTT.

This clonotype was seen a handful of times. The chain recombines TRBV10-3 with TRBJ1-1; D perhaps matches TRBD1 (5 bases). The CDR3 covers 12 residues. V was cut by 10 bases and J by 1 base, with 10 bases left in between. Germline values: CDR1 ENHRY, CDR2 SYGVKD. The CDR3 spells CANGHGNTEAFF. The CDR3 DNA is TGTGCCAACGGACACGGGAACACTGAAGCTTTCTTT.

This clonotype turned up a few times. The rearrangement joins TRBV7-9 to TRBJ2-1; D might be TRBD2 (6 bases). The CDR3 totals 17 residues. V was trimmed by 5 bases and J by 3 bases, leaving 20 bases between them. Germline assignment: CDR1 SEHNR and CDR2 FQNEAQ (reference sequence). CDR3 region: CASSIRSGTGVYNEQFF. CDR3 DNA: TGTGCCAGCAGCATCAGATCCGGGACTGGAGTCTACAATGAGCAGTTCTTC.

The chain recombines TRBV10-3 with TRBJ2-1, with D possibly matching TRBD1 (6 bases). Germline V gives CDR1 ENHRY, CDR2 SYGVKD. V lost 4 bases to trimming and J lost 2 bases, with 18 bases between them. The CDR3 is made up of 17 amino acids. CDR3 protein: CAISGVGGGRAYNEQFF. CDR3 DNA: TGTGCCATCAGTGGGGTAGGGGGTGGAAGGGCCTACAATGAGCAGTTCTTC.

Here the CDR3 reads CSVEPLAEQFF. CDR3 nucleotides: TGCAGCGTTGAACCACTGGCGGAGCAGTTCTTC. The chain recombines TRBV29-1 with TRBJ2-1; no clear D gene. This CDR3 comprises 11 residues. The germline V gene has CDR1 SQVTM and CDR2 ANQGSEA. V was pared by 2 bases and J by 10 bases, with 9 bases between.

CDR3 sequence: CASSTLDLFGKDTQYF. CDR3 bases: TGTGCCAGCAGTACCCTGGACCTCTTCGGCAAAGATACGCAGTATTTT. The rearrangement links TRBV6-5 to TRBJ2-3; D unresolved. The CDR3 length is 16 residues. The germline V gene encodes CDR1 MNHEY and CDR2 SVGAGI. V was clipped by 5 bases and J by 5 bases, with 20 bases between them.

V and J are TRBV7-2 and TRBJ2-1, with a weak D call TRBD2 (6 bases). V was clipped by 1 base and J by 8 bases, with 12 bases between them. CDR3 length: 14 amino acids. The germline V gene encodes CDR1 SGHTA and CDR2 FQGNSA. This CDR3 is CASSLETGVHEQFF. The CDR3 nucleotides are TGTGCCAGCAGCTTAGAAACGGGGGTCCATGAGCAGTTCTTC. Full variable domain (rest looked up from reference TRBV7-2 and TRBJ2-1): GAGVSQSPSNKVTEKGKDVELRCDPISGHTALYWYRQSLGQGLEFLIYFQGNSAPDKSGLPSDRFSAERTGGSVSTLTIQRTQQEDSAVYLCASSLETGVHEQFFGPGTRLTVL.

The chain joins TRBV29-1 to TRBJ1-1, with 8 bases aligning to TRBD1. The CDR3 spans 13 residues. V lost 6 bases and J lost 0; bases outside the gene matches: 3. CDR1 and CDR2 from the germline V gene are SQVTM and ANQGSEA. CDR3 sequence: CSVVTGVNTEAFF. The CDR3 DNA is TGCAGCGTGGTGACAGGGGTGAACACTGAAGCTTTCTTT.

The chain recombines TRBV11-2 with TRBJ1-4; D unresolved. Germline V CDR1 and CDR2: SGHAT, FQNNGV. This CDR3 contains 13 residues. V gave up 1 base and J gave up 7 bases, with 7 bases separating them. The chain's CDR3 is CASSLGAGEKLFF. For the CDR3, the DNA is TGTGCCAGCAGCTTAGGGGCAGGTGAAAAACTGTTTTTT.